The clone carrying this TCR beta chain was seen repeatedly, ten times or more. Antigen unknown. These data come from a study of tumor-infiltrating lymphocytes in primary liver carcinoma. The input was about 500 ng total RNA; TCR beta cDNA was made from it with a constant-region primer. Construction of TCR beta libraries relied on three successive nested multiplex PCR rounds employing slightly modified ARM-PCR. The study ran its first two PCR rounds for roughly 11 cycles each, using TRBV1-TRBV30 forward primers and a C-beta reverse primer. Using its own MiXCR run on the multiplex PCR reads, TCRdb lists one record per CDR3 protein. The table includes roughly 200,000 distinct CDR3 sequences, around four fifths detected once. This CDR3 comprises 13 residues. V was pared by 4 bases and J by 5 bases, with 11 bases between. The germline gives CDR1 SQVTM, CDR2 ANQGSEA. Co-extraction of RNA and DNA was performed on roughly 20-34 mg of unsorted bulk tissue. Over 85% viable tumor cells were present in every tumor sample.

Notes on the study in general: Tumor region pairs overlapped more than did tumor-adjacent and tumor-blood pairs.

Material for sequencing was tumor tissue from primary liver carcinoma. The receptor comes from a man aged 35 to 55 with primary liver carcinoma and hepatitis B virus infection. The chain has TRBV29-1 and TRBJ2-2; D may be TRBD2 (6 bases). The CDR3 nucleotides read TGCAGCGTTGGGGGGAGGCGGACCGGGGAGCTGTTTTTT. The encoded protein is CSVGGRRTGELFF.